These T cell receptor beta chains were read from a single sample in a study of cytomegalovirus exposure and HLA in healthy donors. Some clones are missing from TCRdb's copy, which holds only in-frame ones; the method was immunoSEQ multiplex PCR. The table for this sample gives about 67,000 clones. What was sequenced was PBMCs. The receptor source for this set is a young man in good health and CMV-seropositive. The CDR3 runs from the conserved cysteine through the conserved F or W. D genes are given only for firm matches.

CDR3 DNA: TGTGCCAGCTGGATGGGACTAGCAGACCAAGAGACCCAGTACTTC
CDR3 protein: CASWMGLADQETQYF
J gene: TRBJ2-5
D gene: TRBD2
V gene: TRBV6-5

CDR3 DNA: TGTGCCAGTAGCTTACGCGGGAGGGCCGGAGATACGCAGTATTTT
CDR3 protein: CASSLRGRAGDTQYF
J gene: TRBJ2-3
D gene: TRBD2
V gene: TRBV19

CDR3 DNA: TGTGCCATCAGTGAAGAGCCGGGACAGGGAAACGAGCAGTACTTC
CDR3 protein: CAISEEPGQGNEQYF
J gene: TRBJ2-7
D gene: TRBD1
V gene: TRBV10-3

CDR3 DNA: TGTGCCGGGAGTGTACGCGGGCACTACGACAATGAGCAGTTCTTC
CDR3 protein: CAGSVRGHYDNEQFF
J gene: TRBJ2-1
D gene: .
V gene: TRBV30

CDR3 DNA: TGTGCCAGTAGTCTCGGACAGGGAGGGACTGAAGATTTCTTT
CDR3 protein: CASSLGQGGTEDFF
J gene: TRBJ1-1
D gene: TRBD1
V gene: TRBV19

CDR3 DNA: TGTGCCAGCAGTGTAATAGCGGGGGAGACAGATACGCAGTATTTT
CDR3 protein: CASSVIAGETDTQYF
J gene: TRBJ2-3
D gene: TRBD2
V gene: TRBV6-1

CDR3 DNA: TGTGCCAGCAGTGAAAGGGGGGACAGGGTTAACTACGAGCAGTACTTC
CDR3 protein: CASSERGDRVNYEQYF
J gene: TRBJ2-7
D gene: TRBD1
V gene: TRBV6-1

CDR3 DNA: TGTGCCAGCAGAGACAGGGGGCTGGATTCACCCCTCCACTTT
CDR3 protein: CASRDRGLDSPLHF
J gene: TRBJ1-6
D gene: TRBD1
V gene: TRBV2

CDR3 DNA: TGTGCCAGCAGTTGGACAGGGGAGGCCTATAATTCACCCCTACACTTT
CDR3 protein: CASSWTGEAYNSPLHF
J gene: TRBJ1-6
D gene: TRBD1
V gene: TRBV2

CDR3 DNA: TGTGCCAGCAGCTTAGGACTAGCGGGGGGCTCTGGGGCCAACGTCCTGACTTTC
CDR3 protein: CASSLGLAGGSGANVLTF
J gene: TRBJ2-6
D gene: TRBD2
V gene: TRBV7-3

CDR3 DNA: TGTGACAGCAGCCTAGACAGGGGACAGACCCAGTACTTC
CDR3 protein: CDSSLDRGQTQYF
J gene: TRBJ2-5
D gene: TRBD1
V gene: TRBV5-8

CDR3 DNA: TGTGCCAGCAGCACGGAGGCCCACGAGCAGTACTTC
CDR3 protein: CASSTEAHEQYF
J gene: TRBJ2-7
D gene: .
V gene: TRBV6-1

CDR3 DNA: TGTGCCAGCAGTACGCACAGGAATTATAATGAAAAACTGTTTTTT
CDR3 protein: CASSTHRNYNEKLFF
J gene: TRBJ1-4
D gene: .
V gene: TRBV6-5

CDR3 DNA: TGCGCCAGCAGCCAAAACTACCTGAACACTGAAGCTTTCTTT
CDR3 protein: CASSQNYLNTEAFF
J gene: TRBJ1-1
D gene: .
V gene: TRBV4-1

CDR3 DNA: TGTGCCAGCAGCTCGGGACAAGTTAATTCACCCCTCCACTTT
CDR3 protein: CASSSGQVNSPLHF
J gene: TRBJ1-6
D gene: .
V gene: TRBV7-9

CDR3 DNA: TGTGCCAGCAGCTCCCAGGGGGTGAATCAGCCCCAGCATTTT
CDR3 protein: CASSSQGVNQPQHF
J gene: TRBJ1-5
D gene: TRBD1
V gene: TRBV7-9

CDR3 DNA: TGTGCCAGCAGCTTAGATGTAAGGCGGTACGGGTACGAGCAGTACTTC
CDR3 protein: CASSLDVRRYGYEQYF
J gene: TRBJ2-7
D gene: .
V gene: TRBV11-3

CDR3 DNA: TGTGCCAGCAGCCCCACCGGGGGGCTAAACAATCAGCCCCAGCATTTT
CDR3 protein: CASSPTGGLNNQPQHF
J gene: TRBJ1-5
D gene: .
V gene: TRBV9

CDR3 DNA: TGCGCCAGCAGGATACAGACGTCGGGGACTGAAGCTTTCTTT
CDR3 protein: CASRIQTSGTEAFF
J gene: TRBJ1-1
D gene: .
V gene: TRBV5-1

CDR3 DNA: TGTGCCAGCAGTGAAGGCCTAATATATAATTCACCCCTCCACTTT
CDR3 protein: CASSEGLIYNSPLHF
J gene: TRBJ1-6
D gene: .
V gene: TRBV2

CDR3 DNA: TGTGCCAGCACCGGGACCTACGAGCAGTACTTC
CDR3 protein: CASTGTYEQYF
J gene: TRBJ2-7
D gene: .
V gene: TRBV2

CDR3 DNA: TGTGCCAGCTCGTCCCTTCAGGGGAACTATGGCTACACCTTC
CDR3 protein: CASSSLQGNYGYTF
J gene: TRBJ1-2
D gene: .
V gene: TRBV18

CDR3 DNA: TGTGCCAGCAGTCCGAGGGGGCGGGAGACCCAGTACTTC
CDR3 protein: CASSPRGRETQYF
J gene: TRBJ2-5
D gene: TRBD1
V gene: TRBV2

CDR3 DNA: TGTGCCAGCAGTTACTTCGGGACAGAGAATGAAAAACTGTTTTTT
CDR3 protein: CASSYFGTENEKLFF
J gene: TRBJ1-4
D gene: TRBD1
V gene: TRBV6-5

CDR3 DNA: TGTGCCAGCTTTCTCGGTCCCACGAACACTGAAGCTTTCTTT
CDR3 protein: CASFLGPTNTEAFF
J gene: TRBJ1-1
D gene: .
V gene: TRBV5-8

CDR3 DNA: TGTGCCAGAATAACCGGACTGTCGGAAGAGACCCAGTACTTC
CDR3 protein: CARITGLSEETQYF
J gene: TRBJ2-5
D gene: .
V gene: TRBV6-5

CDR3 DNA: TGTGCCAGCTCACCACCGAGCCCACGGTCTTCGTACGAGCAGTACTTC
CDR3 protein: CASSPPSPRSSYEQYF
J gene: TRBJ2-7
D gene: .
V gene: TRBV18

CDR3 DNA: TGTGCCAGCAGCTTAGAACTGGCGGGGGATGGCTACACCTTC
CDR3 protein: CASSLELAGDGYTF
J gene: TRBJ1-2
D gene: .
V gene: TRBV7-9

CDR3 DNA: TGTGCCAGTAGTATAGTACCCGATAGTGAGCAGTTCTTC
CDR3 protein: CASSIVPDSEQFF
J gene: TRBJ2-1
D gene: .
V gene: TRBV19

CDR3 DNA: TGTGCCAGTAGGCTGGACGGGGCGAACACCGGGGAGCTGTTTTTT
CDR3 protein: CASRLDGANTGELFF
J gene: TRBJ2-2
D gene: .
V gene: TRBV19

CDR3 DNA: TGCGCCAGCAGCCAAGATGGAACAGGTTATCGGCCCCAGCATTTT
CDR3 protein: CASSQDGTGYRPQHF
J gene: TRBJ1-5
D gene: .
V gene: TRBV4-1

CDR3 DNA: TGCGCCAGCAGCCAATTCCTGACAGGGACGGAGACCCAGTACTTC
CDR3 protein: CASSQFLTGTETQYF
J gene: TRBJ2-5
D gene: TRBD1
V gene: TRBV4-1

CDR3 DNA: TGTGCCAGCAGTTTGGGAGAAGCCTATGGCTACACCTTC
CDR3 protein: CASSLGEAYGYTF
J gene: TRBJ1-2
D gene: .
V gene: TRBV6-5

CDR3 DNA: TGTGCCAGCAGCTCTAACAGATATGGCTACACCTTC
CDR3 protein: CASSSNRYGYTF
J gene: TRBJ1-2
D gene: .
V gene: TRBV13

CDR3 DNA: TGCGCCAGCAGCTTGGGATACCAGGGTTCAACTGAAGCTTTCTTT
CDR3 protein: CASSLGYQGSTEAFF
J gene: TRBJ1-1
D gene: .
V gene: TRBV5-1